This T cell receptor beta chain was identified in a study of T cell responses to AZD1222 COVID-19 vaccine (dated by TCRdb to the early 2020s). Study-wide context: TCR sequencing was performed for roughly 250 trial participants, of whom 207 were given two doses of AZD1222 and around 26 were given two doses of MenACWY control vaccine. Trial participants were enrolled by age into 18-55, 56-69 and 70-plus year subgroups, with approximately 160, 26 and 62 TCR-sequenced participants respectively.

Broad study findings and their caveats: Because no day 14 peak-response samples were available, the repertoires could be characterized only after the peak T cell response. Spike-specific TCR breadth and depth rose significantly after two AZD1222 doses compared with day 0 and with MenACWY recipients. Most participants were white British and females outnumbered males, and the authors suggested that clonal diversity may have been underestimated. Conclusions about previously exposed vaccinees are limited because only six or seven AZD1222 recipients were SARS-CoV-2 seropositive at baseline. Nearly half of unique spike-specific TCRs reportedly recognized epitopes outside regions mutated in the B.1.351 and B.1.1.7 variants. In the small 56-69-year group, the increase in depth fell short of significance, most likely because of low power. Vaccine-associated CD4 TCRs spanned the whole spike protein, with dominant responses in regions 160-218 and 743-854.

As regards this clone: Which antigen it targets is not known. Per-nucleotide qualities are absent, and no much larger clonotype sits a single base away.

The CDR3 regions of human TCRbeta chains were subjected to immunosequencing. As for the authors' bioinformatics: TCRs in the repertoires were compared against a reference library of SARS-CoV-2-specific TCRs that had been generated with the MIRA antigen-specificity platform. Breadth was defined as the fraction of unique TCRs that were SARS-CoV-2-associated. Depth was defined as the fraction of total T cells that were SARS-CoV-2-associated. Using the MIRA data, each spike-specific TCR was mapped to the spike region that the TCR reacts to and placed in a CD4 or CD8 class. Log10-transformed breadth and depth values were compared by one-way ANOVA with Sidak's multiple comparisons tests. TCRdb stores this immuneACCESS table with in-frame sequences only. Part of the clones is absent; in the studies checked, under half of the shortfall reflects unresolved V genes, and no reason is known for the rest. V and J calls and clone size come straight from that table; D and trimming were deduced from the DNA. The table for this sample lists 150,000 or so clones; 92% of them were counted only once. The ten biggest clones cover about 1.1% of the sample.

Based on the germline V gene (reference sequence), the CDR1 and CDR2 sequences are MNHNY and SVGAGI. V sheds 2 bases and J sheds 2 bases, leaving 6 bases between their ends. Spanning cysteine to phenylalanine, the CDR3 consists of 14 amino acids. Only the CDR3 portion is preserved as DNA: 42 bases, with reading frame beginning at the first base. The sample's time point label is to be understood as: about 28 days (+/-7) after the second vaccine dose. AZD1222 recipients with second doses at about 4 weeks or about 12 weeks were pooled, because spike-specific TCR depth and breadth did not differ between schedules. Vaccinee samples came from UK trials COV001 and COV002, including a single-blind randomized controlled phase 2/3 trial of AZD1222 (ChAdOx1 nCoV-19) in healthy adults. For TCRbeta chain sequencing, PBMC samples were collected from trial participants at day 0 and at day 28 after the second dose.

The V and J segments used are TRBV6-6 and TRBJ1-4; no confident D gene assignment can be made. The receptor comes from an adult who received the AZD1222 COVID-19 vaccine. The starting material was peripheral blood, obtained 28 days after the second AZD1222 dose. The DNA sequence follows: TGTGCCAGCAGTTACCTGGGGACTAATGAAAAACTGTTTTTT. The resulting protein is CASSYLGTNEKLFF.